This T cell receptor beta chain was captured in a study of radiation and T cells in renal cell carcinoma. The CDR3 consists of 15 residues. Trimming shortened V by 0 bases and J by 3 bases, and 9 bases separated the two germline ends. In germline, CDR1 is WSHSY, CDR2 SAAADI. The data were produced by immunoSEQ multiplex PCR, yet TCRdb's version contains in-frame clones alone and is incomplete. The top ten clones hold around 7.9% of a sample with over 90,000 clones, 65% to 90% of them seen once. Noted time point: blood 4 weeks post-SBRT, at nephrectomy. Treatment given: 15 Gy SBRT to primary tumor, nephrectomy 4 weeks later.

This receptor was identified in a man in his sixties with renal cell carcinoma. The source material was blood, sampled from a patient whose treatment included radiotherapy and nephrectomy. This rearrangement joins TRBV10-2 to TRBJ2-4, with D tentatively TRBD1 or TRBD2 (5 bases each). CDR3 region: CASSESRGGKNIQYF. Here the CDR3 DNA reads TGCGCCAGCAGTGAGTCGAGGGGCGGCAAAAACATTCAGTACTTC.